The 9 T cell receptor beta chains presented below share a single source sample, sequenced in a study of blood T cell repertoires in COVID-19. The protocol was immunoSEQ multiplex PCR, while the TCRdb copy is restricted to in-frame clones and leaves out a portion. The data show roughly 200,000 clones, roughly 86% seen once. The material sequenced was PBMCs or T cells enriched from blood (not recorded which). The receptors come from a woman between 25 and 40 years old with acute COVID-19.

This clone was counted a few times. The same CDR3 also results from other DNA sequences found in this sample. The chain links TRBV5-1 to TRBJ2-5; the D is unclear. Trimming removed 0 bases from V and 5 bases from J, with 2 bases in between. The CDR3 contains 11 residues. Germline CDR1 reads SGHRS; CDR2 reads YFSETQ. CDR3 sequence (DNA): TGCGCCAGCAGCTTGGCGGAGACCCAGTACTTC. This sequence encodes CASSLAETQYF.

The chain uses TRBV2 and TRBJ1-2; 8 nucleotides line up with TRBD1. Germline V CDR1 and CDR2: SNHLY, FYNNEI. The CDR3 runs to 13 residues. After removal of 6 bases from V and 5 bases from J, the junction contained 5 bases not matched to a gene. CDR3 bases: TGTGCCAGCAGCGGACAGGGACGTTATGGCTACACCTTC. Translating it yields CASSGQGRYGYTF.

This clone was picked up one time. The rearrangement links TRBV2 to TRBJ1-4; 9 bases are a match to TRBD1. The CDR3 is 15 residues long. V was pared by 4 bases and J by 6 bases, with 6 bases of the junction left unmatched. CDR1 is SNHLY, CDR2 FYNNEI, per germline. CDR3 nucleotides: TGTGCCAGCAGTGGGGGGACAGGGAGAGATGAAAAACTGTTTTTT. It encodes CASSGGTGRDEKLFF.

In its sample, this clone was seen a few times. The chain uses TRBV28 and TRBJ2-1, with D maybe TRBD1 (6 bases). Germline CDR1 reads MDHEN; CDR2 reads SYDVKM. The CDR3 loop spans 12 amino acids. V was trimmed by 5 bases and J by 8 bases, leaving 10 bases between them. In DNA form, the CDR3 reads TGTGCCAGCAGTAAACAGGGCCATGAGCAGTTCTTC. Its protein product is CASSKQGHEQFF.

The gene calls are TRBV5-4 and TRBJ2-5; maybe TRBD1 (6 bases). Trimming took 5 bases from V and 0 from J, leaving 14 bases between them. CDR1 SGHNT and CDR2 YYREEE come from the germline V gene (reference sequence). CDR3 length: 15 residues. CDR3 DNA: TGTGCCAGCAGACAGGACAGTGATAACCAAGAGACCCAGTACTTC. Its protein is CASRQDSDNQETQYF. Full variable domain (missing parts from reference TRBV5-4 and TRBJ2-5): ETGVTQSPTHLIKTRGQQVTLRCSSQSGHNTVSWYQQALGQGPQFIFQYYREEENGRGNFPPRFSGLQFPNYSSELNVNALELDDSALYLCASRQDSDNQETQYFGPGTRLLVL.

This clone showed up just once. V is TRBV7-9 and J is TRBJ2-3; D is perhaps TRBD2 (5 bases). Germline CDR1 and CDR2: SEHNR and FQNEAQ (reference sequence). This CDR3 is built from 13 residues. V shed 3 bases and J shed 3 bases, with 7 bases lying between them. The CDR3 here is CASSFRGTDTQYF. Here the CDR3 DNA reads TGTGCCAGCAGCTTCCGCGGGACAGATACGCAGTATTTT.

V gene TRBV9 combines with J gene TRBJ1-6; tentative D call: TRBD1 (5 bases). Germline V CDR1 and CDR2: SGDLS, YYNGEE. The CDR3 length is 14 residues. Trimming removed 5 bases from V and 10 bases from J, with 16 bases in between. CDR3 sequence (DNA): TGTGCCAGCAGTCCGTCGGGGGTCAGGTCACCCCTCCACTTT. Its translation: CASSPSGVRSPLHF. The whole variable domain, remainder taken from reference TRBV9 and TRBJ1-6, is DSGVTQTPKHLITATGQRVTLRCSPRSGDLSVYWYQQSLDQGLQFLIQYYNGEERAKGNILERFSAQQFPDLHSELNLSSLELGDSALYFCASSPSGVRSPLHFGNGTRLTVT.

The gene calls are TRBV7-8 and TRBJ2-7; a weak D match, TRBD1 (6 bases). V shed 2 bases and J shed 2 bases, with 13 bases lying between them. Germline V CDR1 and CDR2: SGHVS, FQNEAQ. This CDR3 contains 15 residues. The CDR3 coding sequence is TGTGCCAGCAGCTTACGAGAGGGGGACCCCTACGAGCAGTACTTC. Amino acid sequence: CASSLREGDPYEQYF.

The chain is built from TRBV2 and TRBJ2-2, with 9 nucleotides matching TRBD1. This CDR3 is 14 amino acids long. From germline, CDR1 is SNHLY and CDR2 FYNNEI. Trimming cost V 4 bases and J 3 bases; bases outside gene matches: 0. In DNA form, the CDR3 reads TGTGCCAGCAGTGGACAGGGGGACACCGGGGAGCTGTTTTTT. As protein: CASSGQGDTGELFF.